The 20 T cell receptor beta chains below come from one sample, sequenced in a study of blood T cell repertoires in COVID-19. The assay was immunoSEQ multiplex PCR, and TCRdb's table has in-frame clones only and misses some. Altogether 220,000 or so clones are present, around 85% being singletons, with the ten largest covering under 1.5%. Sequencing used PBMCs or T cells enriched from blood (not recorded which). These receptors came from a woman aged 35 to 49 with acute COVID-19.

The chain joins TRBV6-6 to TRBJ2-6; 7 positions match TRBD1. Unmatched junction bases numbered 8, after V lost 5 bases and J lost 4 bases. The germline V gene encodes CDR1 MNHNY and CDR2 SVGAGI (reference sequence). This CDR3 spans 16 amino acids. CDR3 nucleotide sequence: TGTGCCAGCAGTAGCCGGGACAGTTCCGGGGCCAACGTCCTGACTTTC. Protein: CASSSRDSSGANVLTF.

The V call is TRBV4-2, the J call TRBJ1-2; a weak D match, TRBD1 (5 bases). The germline gives CDR1 LGHNA, CDR2 YNFKEQ. Trimming removed 0 bases from V and 2 bases from J, with 10 bases in between. There are 15 residues in the CDR3. The CDR3 loop is CASSQDRGGNYGYTF. Written as DNA, the CDR3 is TGTGCCAGCAGCCAAGATCGGGGGGGAAACTATGGCTACACCTTC.

V and J are TRBV7-2 and TRBJ2-1, with 11 bases that match TRBD2. CDR1 and CDR2 from the germline V gene are SGHTA and FQGNSA. This CDR3 has 14 residues. V dropped 3 bases and J dropped 8; count of bases not matched to a gene: 3. The CDR3 sequence is CASSLGTSGHEQFF. The CDR3, as DNA: TGTGCCAGCAGCTTGGGGACTAGCGGCCATGAGCAGTTCTTC.

V is TRBV10-2 and J is TRBJ2-3; D remains unclear. CDR1 and CDR2 from the germline V gene are WSHSY and SAAADI. The ends were cut back, 6 bases at V and 0 bases at J, with 10 bases in the middle. The CDR3 sequence is 14 residues long. The CDR3 DNA reads TGCGCCAGCAGGGGTTACGGGAGCACAGATACGCAGTATTTT. Amino acid sequence: CASRGYGSTDTQYF.

This clone is a singleton in its sample. CDR3 in DNA: TGTGCCAGCAGCTTACCCGGACAGGGGACGAACACCGGGGAGCTGTTTTTT. As protein: CASSLPGQGTNTGELFF. The rearrangement links TRBV7-8 to TRBJ2-2; TRBD1 matches at 9 bases. This CDR3 region has 17 residues. Losses at the gene ends were 2 bases for V and 0 bases for J; bases not matched to a gene: 4. Germline V gene lookup returns CDR1 SGHVS and CDR2 FQNEAQ.

The chain has TRBV27 and TRBJ1-1, with D unclear. Trimming shortened V by 2 bases and J by 5 bases, and 12 bases separated the two germline ends. This CDR3 region has 14 residues. In germline, CDR1 is MNHEY, CDR2 SMNVEV (reference sequence). CDR3 in amino acids: CASSLEGRRTEAFF. Here the CDR3 DNA reads TGTGCCAGCAGTTTAGAGGGAAGGCGGACTGAAGCTTTCTTT.

The CDR3 region is CASGTSGSHEQYF. The CDR3 DNA reads TGCGCCAGCGGGACTAGCGGGAGCCACGAGCAGTACTTC. The V and J genes are TRBV5-1 and TRBJ2-7, with 14 positions matching TRBD2. The trim removed 7 bases at V and 5 bases at J, leaving 2 bases unmatched. Germline V gives CDR1 SGHRS, CDR2 YFSETQ. This CDR3 region has 13 residues.

This clone was seen only once. The CDR3 DNA is TGTGCCAGCAGCTTCGGACAGGGCACCGGGGAGCTGTTTTTT. Its translation: CASSFGQGTGELFF. The V gene is TRBV5-4, the J gene TRBJ2-2; 8 nucleotides align to TRBD1. The junction had 1 base not matched to a gene; V was cut back by 2 bases and J by 4 bases. The CDR3 is 14 amino acids. From germline, CDR1 is SGHNT and CDR2 YYREEE (reference sequence).

The rearrangement links TRBV24-1 to TRBJ1-2; D might be TRBD1 (6 bases). V was clipped by 7 bases and J by 6 bases, with 14 bases between them. The CDR3 runs 13 residues. Germline loops: CDR1 KGHDR, CDR2 SFDVKD. In nucleotides, the CDR3 is TGTGCCACCAGGGAAGGGGGGGGTGATGGCTACACCTTC. This encodes CATREGGGDGYTF.

This clone turned up a few times. The gene calls are TRBV2 and TRBJ1-6, with a tentative D call TRBD1 (5 bases). The CDR3 runs 14 residues. Germline CDR1 is SNHLY and CDR2 is FYNNEI. Trimming removed 6 bases at V and 9 bases at J, with 15 bases between. The CDR3, as DNA: TGTGCCAGCAGGAATCTCCAGGGTAGTTCACCCCTCCACTTT. It specifies CASRNLQGSSPLHF. Together with reference TRBV2 and TRBJ1-6, the CDR3 gives the full variable domain: EPEVTQTPSHQVTQMGQEVILRCVPISNHLYFYWYRQILGQKVEFLVSFYNNEISEKSEIFDDQFSVERPDGSNFTLKIRSTKLEDSAMYFCASRNLQGSSPLHFGNGTRLTVT.

The V gene is TRBV6-5, the J gene TRBJ2-7; TRBD1 is a possible D gene (6 bases). The germline gives CDR1 MNHEY, CDR2 SVGAGI. The germline V and J ends were trimmed by 7 bases and 9 bases, with 22 bases remaining between them. The CDR3 sequence is 14 residues long. CDR3 amino acids: CASTSRGTTISQYF. The CDR3 DNA follows: TGTGCCAGCACCAGTCGTGGGACAACCATTTCGCAGTACTTC.

This chain links TRBV7-2 with TRBJ1-4; a weak D match, TRBD1 (6 bases). Germline loops: CDR1 SGHTA, CDR2 FQGNSA. This CDR3 is 13 amino acids long. V was clipped by 5 bases and J by 8 bases, with 12 bases between them. The CDR3 here is CASSKDRREKLFF. The CDR3 region has the DNA TGTGCCAGCAGCAAAGACAGGCGAGAAAAACTGTTTTTT.

The gene calls are TRBV7-8 and TRBJ1-5; D is perhaps TRBD1 (6 bases). In germline, CDR1 is SGHVS, CDR2 FQNEAQ. The CDR3 sequence is 13 residues long. V lost 4 bases to trimming and J lost 7 bases, with 11 bases between them. DNA of the CDR3: TGTGCCAGCAGCTCATCAGGGGTGCAGCCCCAGCATTTT. Its translation: CASSSSGVQPQHF.

This clone was observed a few times. This sequence joins TRBV12-3 or TRBV12-4 and TRBJ2-2, with D possibly TRBD2 on 5 matching bases. The CDR3 is 13 amino acids. V lost 5 bases and J lost 7, with 11 bases in between. The CDR3 DNA is TGTGCCAGCAGTCAGAGGGTGAGCGGGGAGCTGTTTTTT. Amino acids: CASSQRVSGELFF.

This chain links TRBV27 with TRBJ1-5; TRBD1 matches 11 bases. Germline CDR1 reads MNHEY; CDR2 reads SMNVEV (reference sequence). V was pared by 2 bases and J by 9 bases, with 3 bases of the junction left unmatched. CDR3 size: 14 residues. The CDR3 DNA reads TGTGCCAGCAGTTTAGGACAGGGGGCTTGGCCCCAGCATTTT. Protein sequence: CASSLGQGAWPQHF.

The gene calls are TRBV19 and TRBJ1-6, with D unclear. CDR3 length: 14 amino acids. The V gene lost 6 bases and the J gene lost 10 bases, with 16 bases spanning the gap. Germline CDR1 and CDR2: LNHDA and SQIVND (reference sequence). CDR3 nucleotides: TGTGCCAGTAGAGCCCCGGGAGATGGGTCACCCCTCCACTTT. It specifies CASRAPGDGSPLHF.

This clone has only one observation. This chain links TRBV9 with TRBJ1-2, with 9 bases fitting TRBD1. V lost 3 bases and J lost 4; bases outside the gene matches: 4. Germline CDR1 is SGDLS and CDR2 is YYNGEE. The CDR3 has 14 residues. CDR3 protein: CASSDTGGGYGYTF. The DNA for the CDR3 is TGTGCCAGCAGCGACACAGGGGGCGGCTATGGCTACACCTTC.

The chain combines TRBV18 with TRBJ1-2, with D maybe TRBD1 (5 bases). The CDR3 is 14 residues long. Trimming removed 3 bases from V and 2 bases from J, with 10 bases in between. The germline CDR1 and CDR2 sequences are KGHSH and LQKENI. The CDR3 reads CASSPGLANYGYTF. In nucleotides, the CDR3 is TGTGCCAGCTCACCGGGGCTGGCCAACTATGGCTACACCTTC.

The chain joins TRBV7-2 to TRBJ1-5; D gene uncertain. Germline V gene sequence: CDR1 SGHTA, CDR2 FQGNSA. The V gene lost 5 bases and the J gene lost 7 bases, with 9 bases spanning the gap. The CDR3 sequence is 12 residues long. The CDR3 sequence: CASSPRGQPQHF. The CDR3 DNA sequence: TGTGCCAGCAGCCCTAGAGGGCAGCCCCAGCATTTT.

This chain connects TRBV28 to TRBJ1-2; 7 positions agree with TRBD1. Germline V gene data show CDR1 as MDHEN and CDR2 as SYDVKM. With V trimmed by 6 bases and J by 1 base, 8 bases remained unmatched. The CDR3 is made up of 15 amino acids. The CDR3 loop reads CASSRGQLINYGYTF. The CDR3 DNA is TGTGCCAGCAGCCGGGGACAGCTAATTAACTATGGCTACACCTTC.